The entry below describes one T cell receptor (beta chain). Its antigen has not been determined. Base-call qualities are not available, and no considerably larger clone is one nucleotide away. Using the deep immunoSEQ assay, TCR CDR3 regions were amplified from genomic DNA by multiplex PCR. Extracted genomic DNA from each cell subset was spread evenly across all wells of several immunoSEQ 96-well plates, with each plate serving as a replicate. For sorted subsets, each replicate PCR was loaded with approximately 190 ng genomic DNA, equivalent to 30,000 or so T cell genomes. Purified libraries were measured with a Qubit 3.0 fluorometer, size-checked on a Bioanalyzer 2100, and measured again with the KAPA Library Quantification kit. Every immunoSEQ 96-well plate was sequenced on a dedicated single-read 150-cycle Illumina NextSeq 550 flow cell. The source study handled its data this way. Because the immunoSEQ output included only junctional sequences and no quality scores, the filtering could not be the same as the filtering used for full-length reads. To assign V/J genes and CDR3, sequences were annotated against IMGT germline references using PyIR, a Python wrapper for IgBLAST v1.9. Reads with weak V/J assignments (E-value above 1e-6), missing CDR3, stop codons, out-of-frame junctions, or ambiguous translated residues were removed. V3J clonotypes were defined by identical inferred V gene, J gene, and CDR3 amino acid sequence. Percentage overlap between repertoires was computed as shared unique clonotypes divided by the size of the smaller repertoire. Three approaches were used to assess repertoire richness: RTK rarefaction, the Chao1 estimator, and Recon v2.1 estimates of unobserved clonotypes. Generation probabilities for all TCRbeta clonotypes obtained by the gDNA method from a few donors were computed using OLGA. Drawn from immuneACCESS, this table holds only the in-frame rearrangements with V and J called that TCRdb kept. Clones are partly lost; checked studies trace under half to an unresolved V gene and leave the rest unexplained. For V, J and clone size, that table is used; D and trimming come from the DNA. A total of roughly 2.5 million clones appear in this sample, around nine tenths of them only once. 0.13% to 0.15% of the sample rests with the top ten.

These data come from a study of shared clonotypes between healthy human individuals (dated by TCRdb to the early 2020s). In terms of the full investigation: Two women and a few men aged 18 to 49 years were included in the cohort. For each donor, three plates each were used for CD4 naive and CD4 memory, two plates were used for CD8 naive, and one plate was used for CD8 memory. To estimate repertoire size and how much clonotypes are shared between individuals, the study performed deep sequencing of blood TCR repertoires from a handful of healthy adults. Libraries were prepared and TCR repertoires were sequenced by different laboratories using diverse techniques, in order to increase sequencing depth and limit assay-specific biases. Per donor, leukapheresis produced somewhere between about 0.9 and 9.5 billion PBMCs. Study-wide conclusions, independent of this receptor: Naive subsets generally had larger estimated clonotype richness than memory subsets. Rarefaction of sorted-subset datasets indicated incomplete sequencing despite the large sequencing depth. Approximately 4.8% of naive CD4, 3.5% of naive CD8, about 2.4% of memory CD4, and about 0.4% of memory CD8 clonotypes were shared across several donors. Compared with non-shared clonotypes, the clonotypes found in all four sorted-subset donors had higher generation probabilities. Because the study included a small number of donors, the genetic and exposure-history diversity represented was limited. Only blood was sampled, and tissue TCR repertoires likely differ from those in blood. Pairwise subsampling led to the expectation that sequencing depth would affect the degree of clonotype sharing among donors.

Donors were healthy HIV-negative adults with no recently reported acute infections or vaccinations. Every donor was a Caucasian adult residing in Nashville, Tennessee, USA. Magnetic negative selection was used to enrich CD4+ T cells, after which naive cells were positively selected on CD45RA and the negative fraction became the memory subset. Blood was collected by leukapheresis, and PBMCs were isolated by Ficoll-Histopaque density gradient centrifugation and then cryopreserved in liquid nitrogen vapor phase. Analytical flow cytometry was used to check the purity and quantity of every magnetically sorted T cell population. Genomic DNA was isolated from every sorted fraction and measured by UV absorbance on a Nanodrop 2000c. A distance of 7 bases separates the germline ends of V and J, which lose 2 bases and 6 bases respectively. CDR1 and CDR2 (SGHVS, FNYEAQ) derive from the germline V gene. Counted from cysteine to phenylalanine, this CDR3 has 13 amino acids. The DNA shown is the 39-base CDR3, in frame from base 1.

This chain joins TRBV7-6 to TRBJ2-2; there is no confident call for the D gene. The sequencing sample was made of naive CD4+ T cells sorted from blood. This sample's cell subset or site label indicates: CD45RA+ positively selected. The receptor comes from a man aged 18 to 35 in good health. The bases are TGTGCCAGCAGCTTACAGAAGGCCGGGGAGCTGTTTTTT. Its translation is CASSLQKAGELFF.